A single sample is the source of the 14 T cell receptor beta chains below, sequenced in a study of blood T cell repertoires in COVID-19. Method: immunoSEQ multiplex PCR; TCRdb's copy keeps in-frame clones and lacks some. The table includes roughly 200,000 clones, over 80% detected once. Material: peripheral blood. The receptors were sampled from a woman between 40 and 50 years old with COVID-19, enrolled during active disease.

V usage is TRBV9 and J usage is TRBJ2-1; 8 bases are shared with TRBD2. With V trimmed by 0 bases and J by 8 bases, 13 bases remained unmatched. Per the germline V gene, CDR1 is SGDLS and CDR2 is YYNGEE. The CDR3 spans 17 residues. This CDR3 reads CASSVATMRGDGDEQFF. CDR3 coding DNA: TGTGCCAGCAGCGTAGCTACTATGCGGGGGGACGGGGATGAGCAGTTCTTC.

The rearrangement joins TRBV7-3 to TRBJ1-1; 9 bases agree with TRBD1. Germline CDR1 and CDR2: SGHTA and FQGTGA. The CDR3 runs 14 residues. Germline trimming cut 4 bases from V and 6 bases from J; bases unmatched to any gene: 6. The CDR3 nucleotides read TGTGCCAGCAGCTCTACAGGGGGCCAGGCTGAAGCTTTCTTT. As protein: CASSSTGGQAEAFF.

The chain links TRBV9 to TRBJ1-1; D not certain. CDR1 and CDR2 from the germline V gene are SGDLS and YYNGEE. The CDR3 is made up of 15 amino acids. The V end lost 0 bases, the J end lost 0 bases, and 9 bases lay between the germline ends. The CDR3 protein is CASSVEVALNTEAFF. The CDR3 DNA reads as TGTGCCAGCAGCGTAGAAGTGGCCCTGAACACTGAAGCTTTCTTT.

The V call is TRBV19, the J call TRBJ1-2; no definite D call. Per the germline V gene, CDR1 is LNHDA and CDR2 is SQIVND (reference sequence). Trimming left V 1 base short and J 6 bases short, with 9 bases between. CDR3 length: 13 residues. In nucleotides, the CDR3 is TGTGCCAGTAGTATAGGAGGGTATGATGGCTACACCTTC. Translating it yields CASSIGGYDGYTF.

The CDR3 DNA follows: TGTGCCATCAGTTCCCCAACTGGCGAGCAGTACTTC. It is translated as CAISSPTGEQYF. The chain uses TRBV10-3 and TRBJ2-7, with no clear D. The V gene lost 5 bases and the J gene lost 6 bases, with 11 bases spanning the gap. Germline V gene data show CDR1 as ENHRY and CDR2 as SYGVKD. This CDR3 has 12 amino acids.

The chain uses TRBV9 and TRBJ2-7; 12 bases are shared with TRBD2. Germline-derived CDR1 and CDR2 are SGDLS and YYNGEE. The trim removed 3 bases at V and 3 bases at J, leaving 1 base unmatched. CDR3 length: 14 amino acids. This CDR3 reads CASSGLAGDYEQYF. CDR3 nucleotides: TGTGCCAGCAGCGGACTAGCGGGGGACTACGAGCAGTACTTC.

V and J are TRBV7-2 and TRBJ1-5, with D perhaps matching TRBD1 (5 bases). V was pared by 5 bases and J by 0 bases, with 11 bases between. This CDR3 region has 15 residues. CDR1 is SGHTA, CDR2 FQGNSA, per germline. CDR3 amino acids: CASSPGEVSNQPQHF. The CDR3, as DNA: TGTGCCAGCAGCCCGGGGGAGGTTAGCAATCAGCCCCAGCATTTT.

The CDR3 reads CAISYRGETQYF. In nucleotides, the CDR3 is TGTGCCATCAGTTACAGGGGAGAGACCCAGTACTTC. The genes are TRBV10-3 and TRBJ2-5, with TRBD1 identical over 7 bases. Unmatched junction bases numbered 1, after V lost 5 bases and J lost 4 bases. Germline V gives CDR1 ENHRY, CDR2 SYGVKD. The CDR3 is made up of 12 amino acids.

The rearrangement links TRBV27 to TRBJ2-1; 8 nucleotides agree with TRBD2. Germline CDR1 reads MNHEY; CDR2 reads SMNVEV (reference sequence). J lost 5 bases, V lost 2 bases, and 2 bases had no gene match. CDR3 length: 14 residues. The CDR3 DNA reads as TGTGCCAGCAGTTTAATGACTAGCGACAATGAGCAGTTCTTC. Its translation is CASSLMTSDNEQFF.

This clone appeared a few times. The chain's CDR3 is CASRKLAGKETQYF. The DNA of the CDR3 is TGTGCCAGCAGGAAACTAGCGGGAAAAGAGACCCAGTACTTC. The chain employs TRBV27 and TRBJ2-5, with TRBD2 matching over 10 bases. Germline assignment: CDR1 MNHEY and CDR2 SMNVEV (reference sequence). The CDR3 consists of 14 residues. The V gene end was trimmed by 6 bases and the J gene end by 3 bases; junction bases not matched to a gene: 4.

CDR3 in amino acids: CASSADRGMLGNTIYF. In DNA, the CDR3 is TGTGCCAGCAGTGCTGACAGGGGAATGTTGGGAAACACCATATATTTT. The chain carries TRBV25-1 and TRBJ1-3; TRBD1 agrees at 8 bases. After removal of 4 bases from V and 4 bases from J, the junction contained 9 bases not matched to a gene. The CDR3 length is 16 residues. Germline loops: CDR1 MGHDK, CDR2 SYGVNS.

V usage is TRBV28 and J usage is TRBJ2-7, with D unclear. The germline V gene encodes CDR1 MDHEN and CDR2 SYDVKM. CDR3 length: 14 amino acids. Between the trimmed V and J ends, which lost 0 bases and 2 bases, there was a span of 8 bases. The CDR3 DNA reads TGTGCCAGCAGTTTATGGATTGAGGCCTACGAGCAGTACTTC. It codes for CASSLWIEAYEQYF.

For the CDR3, the DNA is TGTGCCAGCAGCCACACAGGGCTCTCCTTTTACAATGAGCAGTTCTTC. As protein: CASSHTGLSFYNEQFF. J is TRBJ2-1 and V is TRBV5-4; TRBD1 might be the D (6 bases). V gave up 4 bases and J gave up 4 bases, with 18 bases separating them. The germline gives CDR1 SGHNT, CDR2 YYREEE (reference sequence). The CDR3 runs 16 residues.

The V gene is TRBV7-6, the J gene TRBJ1-2; D call uncertain. The V gene lost 2 bases and the J gene lost 7 bases, with 5 bases spanning the gap. Germline assignment: CDR1 SGHVS and CDR2 FNYEAQ. This CDR3 is built from 11 residues. In nucleotides, the CDR3 is TGTGCCAGCAGCTTAAGCGGTGGCTACACCTTC. This sequence encodes CASSLSGGYTF.